One sample yielded the 27 T cell receptor beta chains listed below, sequenced in a study of T-cell reconstitution after alpha-beta-depleted transplantation in children. Study-level points and caveats: About two months after transplant, alpha-beta T cells reportedly came from several hundred expanded graft clones.

No cognate antigen is known for these TCRs. Molecular barcoding with unique molecular identifiers was used for the TCRbeta library. TCRdb itself ran the PCR reads through MiXCR, one entry per CDR3 protein. The table records about 32,000 distinct CDR3 sequences, around 7% of them present only once. The source was peripheral blood, collected 60 days after TCRalphabeta/CD19-depleted stem cell transplant. The receptors shown here come from a child under two years old who had a stem cell transplant for acute myeloid leukemia, so the T cells may come from the graft donor.

This clonotype is classed as medium-sized. The V call is TRBV4-3, the J call TRBJ2-3, with 7 bases fitting TRBD2. The CDR3 is 19 amino acids. The germline V gene has CDR1 LGHNA and CDR2 YSLEER. V lost 0 bases to trimming and J lost 4 bases; unmatched junction nucleotides: 16. The CDR3 region has the DNA TGCGCCAGCAGCCAAGACTCTGCATGGGCTCCGGGAGGCGCAGATACGCAGTATTTT. Translation: CASSQDSAWAPGGADTQYF.

The sample holds many counts of this clonotype. The gene calls are TRBV20-1 and TRBJ2-5, with D uncertain. With 0 bases removed from V and 0 bases from J, the gap between germline ends came to 11 bases. The CDR3 sequence is 15 residues long. The germline CDR1 and CDR2 sequences are DFQATT and SNEGSKA (reference sequence). Written as DNA, the CDR3 is TGCAGTGCTAGAGATGGGCAGACCAACCAAGAGACCCAGTACTTC. Translating gives CSARDGQTNQETQYF.

This clonotype was seen at least ten times. The J gene is TRBJ1-5, the V gene TRBV6-4; tentatively, D is TRBD1 (5 bases). The germline CDR1 and CDR2 sequences are MRHNA and SNTAGT. Between the trimmed V and J ends, which lost 3 bases and 0 bases, there was a span of 18 bases. This CDR3 has 18 amino acids. The CDR3 reads CASSDPEVRVYSNQPQHF. Here the CDR3 DNA reads TGTGCCAGCAGTGATCCCGAGGTCAGGGTTTATAGCAATCAGCCCCAGCATTTT.

This clonotype was seen at least ten times. The chain links TRBV5-1 to TRBJ2-6, with 10 bases aligning to TRBD2. There are 18 residues in the CDR3. In germline, CDR1 is SGHRS, CDR2 YFSETQ. Germline trimming cut 2 bases from V and 2 bases from J; bases unmatched to any gene: 7. CDR3: CASSFPTSGVPGANVLTF. In nucleotides, the CDR3 is TGCGCCAGCAGCTTTCCCACTAGCGGGGTCCCTGGGGCCAACGTCCTGACTTTC.

Comment on this clonotype: A much bigger clone sits one base away, suggesting this may be a read error. CDR3: CSAVRTQYF. DNA of the CDR3: TGCAGTGCCGTCAGAACCCAGTACTTC. This chain links TRBV20-1 with TRBJ2-5; no reliable D call. V dropped 6 bases and J dropped 8 bases, with 7 bases sitting between them. This CDR3 contains 9 residues. Germline lookup yields CDR1 DFQATT and CDR2 SNEGSKA (reference sequence).

This clonotype is categorized as medium-sized. Written as DNA, the CDR3 is TGTGCCAGCAGCTTGACGGGGGGCATGGAGACCCAGTACTTC. Translated: CASSLTGGMETQYF. This chain joins TRBV11-2 and TRBJ2-5; the D gene is possibly TRBD2 (7 bases). V shed 3 bases and J shed 5 bases, with 13 bases lying between them. Per the germline V gene, CDR1 is SGHAT and CDR2 is FQNNGV. This CDR3 has 14 residues.

In this sample, this clonotype turned up many times. V is TRBV28 and J is TRBJ2-3; D is uncertain. This CDR3 contains 12 residues. V was pared by 10 bases and J by 0 bases, with 8 bases between. CDR1 and CDR2 (germline): MDHEN, SYDVKM. The CDR3 coding sequence is TGTGCCACCAGCACTAGCACAGATACGCAGTATTTT. Residues: CATSTSTDTQYF. Together with reference TRBV28 and TRBJ2-3, the CDR3 gives the full variable domain: DVKVTQSSRYLVKRTGEKVFLECVQDMDHENMFWYRQDPGLGLRLIYFSYDVKMKEKGDIPEGYSVSREKKERFSLILESASTNQTSMYLCATSTSTDTQYFGPGTRLTVL.

This clonotype was seen ten or more times. The chain has TRBV11-2 and TRBJ1-2; D remains unclear. V shed 4 bases and J shed 8 bases, with 8 bases lying between them. Germline assignment: CDR1 SGHAT and CDR2 FQNNGV. The CDR3 runs to 11 residues. CDR3 in DNA: TGTGCCAGCAGCTCGGCTAGGGGCTACACCTTC. It encodes CASSSARGYTF.

This clonotype has ten or more counts. The J gene is TRBJ2-1, the V gene TRBV27, with 12 nucleotides matching TRBD2. The CDR3 loop spans 18 amino acids. Germline CDR1 is MNHEY and CDR2 is SMNVEV (reference sequence). V trimming: 3 bases; J trimming: 0 bases; junction bases outside the gene matches: 6. The CDR3, as DNA: TGTGCCAGCAGTTTGAGGACTAGCGGGGCGGGCTCCTACAATGAGCAGTTCTTC. It codes for CASSLRTSGAGSYNEQFF.

In its sample, this clonotype was seen many times. This chain joins TRBV5-1 and TRBJ2-5, with 13 bases fitting TRBD2. This CDR3 spans 16 amino acids. J was trimmed by 4 bases and V by 3 bases; bases with no gene match: 6. In germline, CDR1 is SGHRS, CDR2 YFSETQ. CDR3: CASSSGLAGFVETQYF. Written as DNA, the CDR3 is TGCGCCAGCAGCTCGGGACTAGCGGGATTCGTAGAGACCCAGTACTTC.

This clonotype was observed many times. The CDR3 loop is CASSYLLAGGMHTDTQYF. The CDR3 DNA reads TGTGCCAGCAGTTACTTACTAGCGGGAGGTATGCACACAGATACGCAGTATTTT. The V call is TRBV6-2 or TRBV6-3, the J call TRBJ2-3, with TRBD2 matching over 12 bases. This CDR3 has 18 residues. Looked up from germline, CDR1 is MNHEY and CDR2 is SVGEGT. V lost 1 base, J lost 2 bases, and 7 bases stayed unmatched.

Ten or more counts support this clonotype. The chain employs TRBV5-6 and TRBJ2-3, with D unresolved. Trimming left V 6 bases short and J 3 bases short, with 8 bases between. The CDR3 consists of 12 residues. The germline V gene has CDR1 SGHDT and CDR2 YYEEEE. The CDR3 reads CASNTGTDTQYF. In DNA form, the CDR3 reads TGTGCCAGCAATACCGGGACAGATACGCAGTATTTT.

This clonotype was picked up many times. The gene calls are TRBV7-2 and TRBJ2-5; the D gene is possibly TRBD1 (6 bases). This CDR3 has 16 amino acids. CDR1 and CDR2 from the germline V gene are SGHTA and FQGNSA. V was cut by 1 base and J by 4 bases, with 16 bases left in between. The CDR3 DNA reads TGTGCCAGCAGCTTAGTAGCAGGGGTCATTCGAGAGACCCAGTACTTC. This translates into CASSLVAGVIRETQYF. The whole variable domain, remainder taken from reference TRBV7-2 and TRBJ2-5, is GAGVSQSPSNKVTEKGKDVELRCDPISGHTALYWYRQSLGQGLEFLIYFQGNSAPDKSGLPSDRFSAERTGGSVSTLTIQRTQQEDSAVYLCASSLVAGVIRETQYFGPGTRLLVL.

The sample holds many counts of this clonotype. The V call is TRBV4-2, the J call TRBJ2-7; either TRBD1 or TRBD2 may fit D (6 bases each). V was shortened by 8 bases and J by 7 bases, with 21 bases between the two germline ends. From germline, CDR1 is LGHNA and CDR2 YNFKEQ. This CDR3 spans 14 amino acids. The CDR3 sequence is CASSQGGRPKEQYF. The CDR3 nucleotides read TGTGCCAGCTCCCAAGGGGGGAGGCCAAAGGAGCAGTACTTC.

This clonotype was counted ten times or more. This chain links TRBV4-1 with TRBJ2-2; D gene ambiguous. This CDR3 contains 13 residues. The germline gives CDR1 MGHRA, CDR2 YSYEKL. Between the trimmed V and J ends, which lost 1 base and 4 bases, there was a span of 4 bases. The CDR3 nucleotides are TGCGCCAGCAGCCAAGTACCCACCGGGGAGCTGTTTTTT. Protein: CASSQVPTGELFF.

This clonotype was seen ten or more times. The gene calls are TRBV4-2 and TRBJ2-1; possibly TRBD2 for D (6 bases). CDR3 length: 17 amino acids. The V end was cut by 0 bases, the J end by 2 bases, with 14 bases between. The germline V gene encodes CDR1 LGHNA and CDR2 YNFKEQ. The CDR3 DNA sequence: TGTGCCAGCAGCCAAGATCCCCAGCGGGCTACCTACAATGAGCAGTTCTTC. Protein product: CASSQDPQRATYNEQFF.

This clonotype was seen more than once but under ten times. This chain links TRBV7-8 with TRBJ2-4; no clear D gene. There are 14 residues in the CDR3. CDR1 SGHVS and CDR2 FQNEAQ come from the germline V gene. Trimming removed 3 bases from V and 2 bases from J, with 8 bases in between. DNA for the CDR3: TGTGCCAGCAGCTTGGACGGACCCAAAAACATTCAGTACTTC. It translates to CASSLDGPKNIQYF.

Many counts were recorded for this clonotype. The J gene is TRBJ2-7, the V gene TRBV4-2, with D unresolved. This CDR3 is 15 amino acids long. Germline V gene sequence: CDR1 LGHNA, CDR2 YNFKEQ. The V and J ends lost 2 bases and 0 bases respectively, with 11 bases between them. The DNA of the CDR3 is TGTGCCAGCAGCCAATTGGTTGCCGTCTCCTACGAGCAGTACTTC. Translating it yields CASSQLVAVSYEQYF.

This clonotype was counted at least ten times. The CDR3 DNA reads as TGTGCCAGCAGTTTATTAAGACTACCCACCGGGGAGCTGTTTTTT. Encoded protein: CASSLLRLPTGELFF. The chain has TRBV28 and TRBJ2-2, with D perhaps matching TRBD2 (5 bases). V was clipped by 1 base and J by 4 bases, with 10 bases between them. The CDR3 loop spans 15 amino acids. Germline CDR1 is MDHEN and CDR2 is SYDVKM.

This clonotype was detected only a few times. This chain uses TRBV29-1 with TRBJ2-7; perhaps TRBD1 as D (6 bases). The CDR3 runs 13 residues. V dropped 5 bases and J dropped 6 bases, with 17 bases sitting between them. Germline V gene lookup returns CDR1 SQVTM and CDR2 ANQGSEA. The chain's CDR3 is CSVNHRAGFEQYF. The CDR3 DNA is TGCAGCGTTAATCACAGGGCAGGGTTCGAGCAGTACTTC.

The sample holds many counts of this clonotype. The CDR3, as DNA: TGTGCCAGCAGTTTATCGACCGGACAGGGGGCCTACGAGCAGTACTTC. Amino acids: CASSLSTGQGAYEQYF. The rearrangement uses TRBV27 and TRBJ2-7; the match to TRBD1 covers 10 bases. CDR3 length: 16 amino acids. Germline lookup yields CDR1 MNHEY and CDR2 SMNVEV (reference sequence). V lost 0 bases to trimming and J lost 2 bases; unmatched junction nucleotides: 4.

This clonotype was found many times. Sequence at one end of the junction differs from germline and may be a read error. V and J are TRBV7-9 and TRBJ1-5; 8 nucleotides match TRBD1. CDR1 is SEHNR and CDR2 is FQNEAQ in the germline V gene (reference sequence). The CDR3 length is 16 residues. CDR3 coding DNA: TGTGCCAACAGCTCCGACAGGGGTCATAGCAATCAGCCCCAGCATTTT. Translation: CANSSDRGHSNQPQHF.

In this sample, this clonotype turned up many times. The rearrangement uses TRBV12-3 or TRBV12-4 and TRBJ1-1; no definite D call. The CDR3 has 14 amino acids. The V gene lost 0 bases and the J gene lost 5 bases, with 10 bases spanning the gap. The DNA of the CDR3 is TGTGCCAGCAGTTTAGCCGGGAGAGGAACTGAAGCTTTCTTT. Translated, it gives CASSLAGRGTEAFF.

In this sample, this clonotype turned up many times. The V gene is TRBV7-2, the J gene TRBJ1-1; D unclear. V was cut by 2 bases and J by 1 base, with 11 bases left in between. The CDR3 has 15 amino acids. The germline V gene encodes CDR1 SGHTA and CDR2 FQGNSA. In DNA, the CDR3 is TGTGCCAGCAGCTTATTCCCCCGGAGGAACACTGAAGCTTTCTTT. This translates into CASSLFPRRNTEAFF.

This clonotype showed up many times. The CDR3 sequence is CASTPGQLAKNIQYF. CDR3 nucleotide sequence: TGCGCCAGCACCCCGGGGCAGCTAGCCAAAAACATTCAGTACTTC. This chain links TRBV5-1 with TRBJ2-4; TRBD1 or TRBD2 may be the D gene (5 bases each). This CDR3 is 15 amino acids long. The V gene lost 6 bases and the J gene lost 0 bases, with 13 bases spanning the gap. Germline V gene data show CDR1 as SGHRS and CDR2 as YFSETQ. The whole variable domain, remainder taken from reference TRBV5-1 and TRBJ2-4, is KAGVTQTPRYLIKTRGQQVTLSCSPISGHRSVSWYQQTPGQGLQFLFEYFSETQRNKGNFPGRFSGRQFSNSRSEMNVSTLELGDSALYLCASTPGQLAKNIQYFGAGTRLSVL.

This clonotype was seen many times. The chain uses TRBV7-9 and TRBJ2-7, with TRBD1 as a possible D gene (6 bases). The CDR3 is 15 amino acids. The ends were cut back, 5 bases at V and 3 bases at J, with 17 bases in the middle. From germline, CDR1 is SEHNR and CDR2 FQNEAQ (reference sequence). This chain's CDR3 is CASSRANRANYEQYF. CDR3 nucleotides: TGTGCCAGCAGCCGAGCGAACAGGGCAAACTACGAGCAGTACTTC.

This clonotype was picked up many times. The chain uses TRBV28 and TRBJ2-6; unclear D gene. CDR3 length equals 16 residues. The V gene's germline CDR1 is MDHEN and CDR2 SYDVKM. V lost 2 bases and J lost 0, with 8 bases in between. The CDR3 loop reads CASSLASASGANVLTF. CDR3 in DNA: TGTGCCAGCAGTTTAGCCTCAGCCTCTGGGGCCAACGTCCTGACTTTC.